This T cell receptor (beta chain) derives from a study of human T cells and chemical hapten exposure. Time point indicated: healthy volunteer bleed at 2 weeks. Total RNA was isolated from whole blood that had not been fractionated. TCRdb fed the RACE reads into MiXCR, producing one record per CDR3 protein. Of around 130,000 distinct CDR3 sequences listed, approximately 8.3% are singletons. CDR3 size: 14 residues. Germline V gene data show CDR1 as DFQATT and CDR2 as SNEGSKA (reference sequence). The V and J ends lost 4 bases and 3 bases respectively, with 15 bases between them. Sample: whole blood. The clonotype comes from a male donor in good health. Some clones in this sample may be carry-over from other donors' samples. This chain links TRBV20-1 with TRBJ1-1; the D gene is possibly TRBD1 (6 bases). DNA for the CDR3: TGCAGTGCTACCAAGCAGGGGTGGGACACTGAAGCTTTCTTT. Translating gives CSATKQGWDTEAFF.